These 25 T cell receptor beta chains came from one sample sequenced in a study of T-cell memory formation after mild COVID-19. TCRdb called the 5' RACE reads again in MiXCR, with one record for every CDR3 protein. The sample includes about 190,000 distinct CDR3 sequences, around 18% seen only once; the top ten take 2.4%. Source material: PBMCs or a T cell subset sorted from them (not recorded which). These receptors came from an adult woman who had mild COVID-19 (a few samples of this study predate the infection). Cell type and time point are not known.

The chain couples TRBV6-5 to TRBJ2-1; unclear D gene. Germline loops: CDR1 MNHEY, CDR2 SVGAGI. CDR3 size: 14 residues. Between the trimmed V and J ends, which lost 3 bases and 0 bases, there was a span of 6 bases. The CDR3 reads CASSYFSSYNEQFF. CDR3 in DNA: TGTGCCAGCAGTTATTTCAGCTCCTACAATGAGCAGTTCTTC.

The chain employs TRBV18 and TRBJ1-6; perhaps TRBD1 as D (5 bases). Germline loops: CDR1 KGHSH, CDR2 LQKENI. There are 16 residues in the CDR3. Trimming shortened V by 1 base and J by 7 bases, and 14 bases separated the two germline ends. In DNA form, the CDR3 reads TGTGCCAGCTCACCACTCGGGGGTAGGGAAAATTCACCCCTCCACTTT. It codes for CASSPLGGRENSPLHF.

This chain connects TRBV7-9 to TRBJ1-2, with 8 bases aligning to TRBD1. The CDR3 contains 15 residues. The V gene end was trimmed by 5 bases and the J gene end by 8 bases; junction bases not matched to a gene: 13. The germline gives CDR1 SEHNR, CDR2 FQNEAQ (reference sequence). CDR3 in amino acids: CASSPHLQGVYGYTF. The CDR3 DNA reads as TGTGCCAGCAGCCCCCACCTACAGGGGGTTTACGGCTACACCTTC.

This CDR3 is CASSYSGGSYEQYF. CDR3 DNA: TGTGCCAGCAGTTACTCGGGGGGATCCTACGAGCAGTACTTC. The chain joins TRBV6-5 to TRBJ2-7, with D possibly TRBD2 on 6 matching bases. Germline loops: CDR1 MNHEY, CDR2 SVGAGI. The germline V and J ends were trimmed by 0 bases and 1 base, with 7 bases remaining between them. The CDR3 consists of 14 residues.

Turning to this clonotype: Relative to the germline gene, one junction end is altered; a read error may explain this. The chain recombines TRBV7-9 with TRBJ2-1, with a tentative D call TRBD2 (6 bases). The CDR3 has 13 residues. The germline V gene encodes CDR1 SEHNR and CDR2 FQNEAQ (reference sequence). In DNA, the CDR3 is TGTGCCAGCAGCCTAACGGGGGTTAATGGGCAGTTCTTC. Translated, it gives CASSLTGVNGQFF.

The rearrangement joins TRBV15 to TRBJ2-7; possibly TRBD2 for D (6 bases). Trimming pared 2 bases from V and 0 bases from J, leaving 11 bases between. The CDR3 length is 15 residues. The germline CDR1 and CDR2 sequences are LNHNV and YYDKDF (reference sequence). The CDR3 is CATSRPSEGSYEQYF. Here the CDR3 DNA reads TGTGCCACCAGCAGACCTAGCGAGGGCTCCTACGAGCAGTACTTC. Looking up the rest from reference TRBV15 and TRBJ2-7 gives the full variable domain: DAMVIQNPRYQVTQFGKPVTLSCSQTLNHNVMYWYQQKSSQAPKLLFHYYDKDFNNEADTPDNFQSRRPNTSFCFLDIRSPGLGDTAMYLCATSRPSEGSYEQYFGPGTRLTVT.

This clonotype has more than one count but fewer than ten. The chain employs TRBV7-3 and TRBJ1-1; maybe TRBD1 (5 bases). From germline, CDR1 is SGHTA and CDR2 FQGTGA. Trimming cost V 5 bases and J 1 base, with 14 bases left between them. This CDR3 spans 15 amino acids. The CDR3 region is CASSLDRGPNTEAFF. CDR3 DNA: TGTGCCAGCAGCCTAGATCGGGGCCCGAACACTGAAGCTTTCTTT.

This clonotype came up a few times. J is TRBJ2-7 and V is TRBV7-9; D gene ambiguous. Germline assignment: CDR1 SEHNR and CDR2 FQNEAQ (reference sequence). This CDR3 is 17 amino acids long. Trimming shortened V by 5 bases and J by 0 bases, and 20 bases separated the two germline ends. CDR3 nucleotide sequence: TGTGCCAGCAGCCTTCCGCCGATGGACCTGCGCTCCTACGAGCAGTACTTC. Amino acids: CASSLPPMDLRSYEQYF.

This chain joins TRBV3-1 and TRBJ2-1; D might be TRBD1 or TRBD2, each matching 6 bases. The CDR3 runs to 19 residues. The V and J ends lost 0 bases and 7 bases respectively, with 25 bases between them. The germline CDR1 and CDR2 sequences are LGHDT and YNNKEL (reference sequence). The CDR3 bases are TGTGCCAGCAGCCAAGATCGGGAAGGGGGGACTCCTGGGACAAATGAGCAGTTCTTC. This codes for CASSQDREGGTPGTNEQFF.

This clonotype was seen only a few times. The V and J genes are TRBV6-2 or TRBV6-3 and TRBJ1-5; TRBD1 agrees at 8 bases. CDR1 and CDR2 from the germline V gene are MNHEY and SVGEGT. V gave up 6 bases and J gave up 1 base; unmatched junction bases: 5. The CDR3 runs to 15 residues. The DNA of the CDR3 is TGTGCCAGCAGGCCGACAGGGGCGAGCAATCAGCCCCAGCATTTT. It yields the protein CASRPTGASNQPQHF.

The chain couples TRBV12-3 or TRBV12-4 to TRBJ2-4, with TRBD2 matching over 10 bases. This CDR3 is 18 amino acids long. The junction had 12 bases not matched to a gene; V was cut back by 3 bases and J by 4 bases. CDR3 sequence reads: CASSFGPEAGGKKNIQYF. CDR3 nucleotides: TGTGCCAGCAGTTTCGGTCCTGAAGCGGGGGGGAAAAAAAACATTCAGTACTTC.

The chain joins TRBV7-2 to TRBJ2-3; 7 bases line up with TRBD2. The CDR3 runs 17 residues. Trimming at V came to 0 bases and at J to 2 bases, leaving 8 bases not matched to a gene. Germline CDR1 SGHTA, CDR2 FQGNSA. The CDR3 reads CASSLARLAVITDTQYF. Written as DNA, the CDR3 is TGTGCCAGCAGCTTAGCGCGCCTAGCGGTTATCACAGATACGCAGTATTTT.

This clonotype occurred a few times. V gene TRBV5-1 combines with J gene TRBJ1-1; D is undetermined. This CDR3 comprises 13 residues. V was cut by 5 bases and J by 0 bases, with 8 bases left in between. Germline V gene data show CDR1 as SGHRS and CDR2 as YFSETQ. The CDR3 region is CASSRQMNTEAFF. The CDR3 nucleotides read TGCGCCAGCAGTAGGCAGATGAACACTGAAGCTTTCTTT.

This clonotype was seen a few times. The rearrangement joins TRBV4-2 to TRBJ2-1; D may be TRBD2 (6 bases). Trimming pared 4 bases from V and 7 bases from J, leaving 17 bases between. Germline V gene data show CDR1 as LGHNA and CDR2 as YNFKEQ. The CDR3 has 15 amino acids. The CDR3 loop is CASSLSSGQRNEQFF. CDR3 in DNA: TGTGCCAGCAGCCTAAGTAGCGGTCAACGGAATGAGCAGTTCTTC.

The V call is TRBV5-1, the J call TRBJ1-5; no firm D call. V lost 0 bases to trimming and J lost 7 bases, with 8 bases between them. Germline loops: CDR1 SGHRS, CDR2 YFSETQ. The CDR3 totals 13 residues. DNA of the CDR3: TGCGCCAGCAGCTTGGACGGCGGACAGCCCCAGCATTTT. It specifies CASSLDGGQPQHF.

The chain joins TRBV6-2 or TRBV6-3 to TRBJ1-2; the D gene is possibly TRBD1 (6 bases). Germline V gives CDR1 MNHEY, CDR2 SVGEGT. V dropped 8 bases and J dropped 5 bases, with 18 bases sitting between them. The CDR3 runs 14 residues. CDR3 region: CASLLEEGHYGYTF. CDR3 coding DNA: TGTGCCAGCCTTCTCGAGGAGGGACATTATGGCTACACCTTC.

J is TRBJ2-3 and V is TRBV6-6; D might be TRBD1 or TRBD2, each matching 5 bases. The length of the CDR3 is 18 residues. Germline values: CDR1 MNHNY, CDR2 SVGAGI (reference sequence). Trimming removed 5 bases from V and 5 bases from J, with 26 bases in between. The DNA for the CDR3 is TGTGCCAGCAGTGCCGTGGGTAGCCTGGGACGCTGGGAAGATACGCAGTATTTT. Its translation: CASSAVGSLGRWEDTQYF.

This clonotype appeared a few times. This chain links TRBV16 with TRBJ1-1; 7 bases agree with TRBD1. The V gene end was trimmed by 4 bases and the J gene end by 8 bases; junction bases not matched to a gene: 7. Germline V gene sequence: CDR1 KGHSY, CDR2 FQNENV. The CDR3 runs 13 residues. The CDR3, as DNA: TGTGCCAGCAGCCCTGGACAGGTCCCCGAAGCTTTCTTT. Amino acids: CASSPGQVPEAFF. Based on the CDR3 plus reference TRBV16 and TRBJ1-1, the full variable domain is GEEVAQTPKHLVRGEGQKAKLYCAPIKGHSYVFWYQQVLKNEFKFLISFQNENVFDETGMPKERFSAKCLPNSPCSLEIQATKLEDSAVYFCASSPGQVPEAFFGQGTRLTVV.

This chain uses TRBV6-6 with TRBJ2-1; D may be TRBD1 or TRBD2 (5 bases each). The CDR3 runs to 12 residues. Looked up from germline, CDR1 is MNHNY and CDR2 is SVGAGI (reference sequence). The V end was cut by 8 bases, the J end by 2 bases, with 7 bases between. The CDR3 DNA is TGTGCCAGCTCGGGACCCTACAATGAGCAGTTCTTC. Translating it yields CASSGPYNEQFF.

This chain uses TRBV18 with TRBJ2-7, with D perhaps matching TRBD1 (5 bases). This CDR3 comprises 14 residues. Germline V gives CDR1 KGHSH, CDR2 LQKENI. Trimming cost V 1 base and J 2 bases, with 9 bases left between them. The chain's CDR3 is CASSPQLQAYEQYF. Written as DNA, the CDR3 is TGTGCCAGCTCACCACAGTTACAGGCCTACGAGCAGTACTTC.

This clonotype was picked up one time. V gene TRBV24-1 combines with J gene TRBJ1-1, with D hard to call. The CDR3 has 13 residues. CDR1 and CDR2 from the germline V gene are KGHDR and SFDVKD. Deletions cut 12 bases from V and 0 bases from J, with 13 bases between. CDR3 nucleotides: TGTGCCTCCTCCGGTGACATGAACACTGAAGCTTTCTTT. Translation gives CASSGDMNTEAFF.

This chain joins TRBV19 and TRBJ2-3; D gene unclear. Germline V gene lookup returns CDR1 LNHDA and CDR2 SQIVND (reference sequence). V was clipped by 5 bases and J by 0 bases, with 12 bases between them. The CDR3 is made up of 15 amino acids. This chain's CDR3 is CASSYKELSTDTQYF. CDR3 bases: TGTGCCAGTAGTTACAAGGAACTAAGCACAGATACGCAGTATTTT.

V usage is TRBV20-1 and J usage is TRBJ2-1; a possible D gene is TRBD2 (6 bases). CDR1 and CDR2 (germline): DFQATT, SNEGSKA (reference sequence). V was cut by 1 base and J by 7 bases, with 17 bases left in between. This CDR3 contains 15 residues. In DNA, the CDR3 is TGCAGTGCTAGAGGCAATCTCGCGGGAAGAAATGAGCAGTTCTTC. This codes for CSARGNLAGRNEQFF.

The sample holds many counts of this clonotype. CDR3 loop: CASSPGDRGRTDTQYF. The CDR3 DNA reads as TGTGCCAGCAGCCCTGGGGACAGGGGTCGTACAGATACGCAGTATTTT. The V gene is TRBV11-2, the J gene TRBJ2-3; 10 bases are a match to TRBD1. The germline V gene encodes CDR1 SGHAT and CDR2 FQNNGV. The CDR3 extends over 16 amino acids. V was pared by 5 bases and J by 3 bases, with 8 bases of the junction left unmatched.

The V call is TRBV20-1, the J call TRBJ2-2; 8 bases fit TRBD2. Germline trimming cut 3 bases from V and 7 bases from J; bases unmatched to any gene: 10. The CDR3 totals 15 residues. Germline V gene lookup returns CDR1 DFQATT and CDR2 SNEGSKA (reference sequence). The CDR3 protein is CSARDGAGVGGELFF. The CDR3 bases are TGCAGTGCTAGGGACGGAGCGGGAGTAGGCGGGGAGCTGTTTTTT.